Shown below are 15 T cell receptor beta chains from a single sample sequenced in a study of T cell responses to AZD1222 COVID-19 vaccine. Assay: immunoSEQ multiplex PCR; the TCRdb copy retains only in-frame clones and omits some. Of 95,000 to 130,000 clones listed, approximately 84% were seen once; the top ten hold 6% to 8%. The specimen was peripheral blood, collected on day 0 of AZD1222 vaccination. These TCRs come from an adult in good health.

This sequence joins TRBV7-2 and TRBJ1-5; D uncertain. Germline CDR1 reads SGHTA; CDR2 reads FQGNSA. Trimming stripped 5 bases from V and 7 bases from J, with 15 bases between. This CDR3 is built from 14 residues. DNA of the CDR3: TGTGCCAGCAGCGACGAACCCGCAGCACAGCCCCAGCATTTT. Translation gives CASSDEPAAQPQHF. The entire variable domain, with the rest obtained from reference TRBV7-2 and TRBJ1-5, is as follows: GAGVSQSPSNKVTEKGKDVELRCDPISGHTALYWYRQSLGQGLEFLIYFQGNSAPDKSGLPSDRFSAERTGGSVSTLTIQRTQQEDSAVYLCASSDEPAAQPQHFGDGTRLSIL.

The chain combines TRBV19 with TRBJ1-3; D ambiguous. The CDR3 consists of 15 residues. Germline CDR1 and CDR2: LNHDA and SQIVND (reference sequence). Trimming shortened V by 3 bases and J by 0 bases, and 9 bases separated the two germline ends. CDR3: CASSIIRSSGNTIYF. CDR3 nucleotide sequence: TGTGCCAGTAGTATTATCAGGAGCTCTGGAAACACCATATATTTT.

V and J are TRBV4-1 and TRBJ2-5, with D perhaps matching TRBD2 (6 bases). This CDR3 is 14 amino acids long. Germline lookup yields CDR1 MGHRA and CDR2 YSYEKL. Trimming removed 4 bases at V and 2 bases at J, with 11 bases between. The CDR3: CASSPTGLQETQYF. The CDR3 region has the DNA TGCGCCAGCAGCCCTACGGGACTTCAAGAGACCCAGTACTTC.

The rearrangement joins TRBV27 to TRBJ1-4, with TRBD1 matching over 8 bases. CDR3 length: 15 amino acids. The V gene end was trimmed by 5 bases and the J gene end by 8 bases; junction bases not matched to a gene: 10. CDR1 is MNHEY and CDR2 is SMNVEV in the germline V gene (reference sequence). The CDR3 DNA reads as TGTGCCAGCAGTCCCAGGTCAGGGGGCCGGGAAAAACTGTTTTTT. Translation gives CASSPRSGGREKLFF.

V and J are TRBV7-9 and TRBJ1-6; unclear D gene. This CDR3 region has 12 residues. Trimming stripped 2 bases from V and 8 bases from J, with 4 bases between. Germline V gives CDR1 SEHNR, CDR2 FQNEAQ (reference sequence). The CDR3 spells CASSLSDSPLHF. The CDR3 nucleotides are TGTGCCAGCAGCTTAAGCGATTCACCCCTCCACTTT.

V and J are TRBV24-1 and TRBJ2-7, with D possibly matching TRBD1 (7 bases). Trimming left V 9 bases short and J 3 bases short, with 17 bases between. In germline, CDR1 is KGHDR, CDR2 SFDVKD. The CDR3 contains 14 residues. The CDR3 is CATGGGGGIYEQYF. CDR3 coding DNA: TGTGCCACCGGAGGAGGGGGCGGAATCTACGAGCAGTACTTC.

The genes are TRBV30 and TRBJ1-5, with D maybe TRBD1 (6 bases). V gave up 2 bases and J gave up 3 bases, with 14 bases separating them. Germline CDR1 is GTSNPN and CDR2 is SVGIG (reference sequence). The CDR3 totals 15 residues. CDR3 protein: CAWSQTGSNNQPQHF. The CDR3 DNA reads TGTGCCTGGAGTCAGACAGGATCCAACAATCAGCCCCAGCATTTT.

This clone has a handful of counts. The chain couples TRBV6-1 to TRBJ2-1; 7 positions match TRBD2. Germline CDR1 and CDR2: MNHNS and SASEGT. J lost 10 bases, V lost 3 bases, and 12 bases had no gene match. The CDR3 covers 15 residues. CDR3 sequence (DNA): TGTGCCAGCAGTGATTTTTCTGGGACTACGAACGAGCAGTTCTTC. Protein product: CASSDFSGTTNEQFF.

This chain links TRBV5-1 with TRBJ2-7; the D gene is possibly TRBD2 (5 bases). CDR1 and CDR2 (germline): SGHRS, YFSETQ. Trimming removed 4 bases from V and 2 bases from J, with 13 bases in between. The CDR3 has 14 residues. This CDR3 reads CASSPDGGPYEQYF. The CDR3 bases are TGCGCCAGCAGCCCGGACGGCGGGCCCTACGAGCAGTACTTC.

The rearrangement joins TRBV6-5 to TRBJ1-1, with a possible D match to TRBD1 (5 bases). The V end was cut by 6 bases, the J end by 1 base, with 6 bases between. The germline CDR1 and CDR2 sequences are MNHEY and SVGAGI. The CDR3 covers 12 residues. The CDR3 here is CASRTANTEAFF. CDR3 nucleotides: TGTGCCAGCAGGACAGCGAACACTGAAGCTTTCTTT.

The chain is built from TRBV11-2 and TRBJ2-7, with D hard to call. Germline CDR1 SGHAT, CDR2 FQNNGV. This CDR3 is 11 amino acids long. The V end was cut by 3 bases, the J end by 5 bases, with 5 bases between. The CDR3, as DNA: TGTGCCAGCAGCTTTGGGGACGAGCAGTACTTC. Its protein is CASSFGDEQYF.

This clone has only one observation. CDR3 loop: CASSIVGGGGWNSPLHF. CDR3 sequence (DNA): TGTGCCAGTAGTATAGTTGGAGGAGGGGGCTGGAATTCACCCCTCCACTTT. The J gene is TRBJ1-6, the V gene TRBV19; 7 positions agree with TRBD1. V was pared by 1 base and J by 7 bases, with 10 bases of the junction left unmatched. Germline V gene data show CDR1 as LNHDA and CDR2 as SQIVND (reference sequence). This CDR3 comprises 17 residues.

The rearrangement links TRBV11-2 to TRBJ1-5; 7 bases are shared with TRBD1. The CDR3 contains 14 residues. The V segment lost 0 bases and the J segment 8 bases; nucleotides outside the gene matches: 4. Germline CDR1 SGHAT, CDR2 FQNNGV. DNA for the CDR3: TGTGCCAGCAGCTTAGAGGACAGGCTGGAGCCCCAGCATTTT. Amino acid sequence: CASSLEDRLEPQHF.

This clone is a singleton in its sample. The rearrangement uses TRBV18 and TRBJ1-5; unclear D gene. CDR1 and CDR2 (germline): KGHSH, LQKENI. The CDR3 covers 13 residues. Trimming stripped 5 bases from V and 4 bases from J, with 9 bases between. The CDR3 bases are TGTGCCAGCTCAACAACAGAGAATCAGCCCCAGCATTTT. Amino acids: CASSTTENQPQHF.

This chain links TRBV30 with TRBJ2-1, with D unresolved. CDR1 is GTSNPN, CDR2 SVGIG, per germline (reference sequence). Trimming cost V 1 base and J 8 bases, with 3 bases left between them. The CDR3 is 10 residues long. The CDR3 DNA reads as TGTGCCTGGAGTGGCTATGAGCAGTTCTTC. It translates to CAWSGYEQFF. Full variable domain (rest looked up from reference TRBV30 and TRBJ2-1): SQTIHQWPATLVQPVGSPLSLECTVEGTSNPNLYWYRQAAGRGLQLLFYSVGIGQISSEVPQNLSASRPQDRQFILSSKKLLLSDSGFYLCAWSGYEQFFGPGTRLTVL.